The clone carrying this TCR beta chain qualifies as medium-sized (0.01 to 0.1%). As yet, its antigen is unknown. The sample belongs to a study of CD8+ T cells in alopecia areata. Extracted RNA was reverse transcribed into cDNA, the sequencing template. Clones were sequenced by immunoSEQ multiplex PCR, and TCRdb holds only the in-frame ones, with some missing. The table records 30,000 to 35,000 clones, approximately 60% of them present only once. Germline V gene data show CDR1 as MDHEN and CDR2 as SYDVKM. The CDR3 is 11 residues long. Deletions cut 6 bases from V and 4 bases from J, with 7 bases between. General observations from the study: Affected scalp, especially in alopecia totalis/universalis, had a higher clonality than normal scalp did. Patients shared TCRs less clearly than mice did, possibly owing to HLA. Sequence data from scalp samples additionally include resident alphabeta T cells of normal skin.

Sequencing was done on a sample of NKG2D-high CD8+ T cells sorted from blood. The receptor comes from a human donor with alopecia areata. This chain joins TRBV28 and TRBJ2-7; D might be TRBD2 (6 bases). The CDR3 spells CASREGYEQYF. The CDR3 DNA reads as TGTGCCAGCAGGGAGGGATACGAGCAGTACTTC.